These 22 T cell receptor beta chains originate from one sample sequenced in a study of T cell clonality in common variable immunodeficiency. TCRdb's copy holds only in-frame clones and misses some; the assay was immunoSEQ multiplex PCR. Singletons are absent from the sample, which has tens of thousands of clones. Sequenced sample: peripheral blood mononuclear cells. Receptors originate from a person between 18 and 75 years old in good health.

This clone was observed at least ten times. The CDR3 end is not reached by the read, which stops 3 residues before it; the germline J gene fills it in. The chain is built from TRBV6-1 and TRBJ1-2, with D maybe TRBD1 (5 bases). Germline V gives CDR1 MNHNS, CDR2 SASEGT. The CDR3 runs to 14 residues. V was cut by 2 bases and J by 7 bases, with 14 bases left in between. The CDR3 is CASSETLDRAGYTF. The CDR3 bases that were read are TGTGCCAGCAGTGAAACCCTAGACAGAGCTGGC.

This clone was seen repeatedly, ten times or more. The read terminates 3 residues before the CDR3 end, so the remaining end is supplied by the germline J gene. The chain uses TRBV28 and TRBJ1-2, with 7 bases fitting TRBD1. The CDR3 is made up of 16 amino acids. In germline, CDR1 is MDHEN, CDR2 SYDVKM. V shed 2 bases, J shed 0 bases, and the junction held 6 bases outside the gene matches. CDR3 DNA, as far as it was read: TGTGCCAGCAGTTTAATTGGGGACAGAGCTAACTATGGC. It encodes CASSLIGDRANYG. From start to end, the CDR3 is CASSLIGDRANYGYTF.

In its sample, this clone was seen many times. Read data end 3 residues before the CDR3 end; the end is taken from the germline J gene. The V call is TRBV28, the J call TRBJ1-5; 7 nucleotides line up with TRBD1. CDR3 length: 16 residues. Germline V gene lookup returns CDR1 MDHEN and CDR2 SYDVKM. The V gene end was trimmed by 5 bases and the J gene end by 0 bases; junction bases not matched to a gene: 7. CDR3 bases read: TGTGCCAGCAGTACCCAAGACAGGGCTAGCAATCAGCCC. Translation: CASSTQDRASNQP. The whole CDR3 region reads CASSTQDRASNQPQHF.

This clone was recorded at least ten times. Read coverage stops 3 residues before the CDR3 terminus; the germline J gene supplies the remainder. The chain carries TRBV29-1 and TRBJ2-5; 8 bases are shared with TRBD2. Trimming at V came to 6 bases and at J to 4 bases, leaving 7 bases not matched to a gene. There are 13 residues in the CDR3. Germline V CDR1 and CDR2: SQVTM, ANQGSEA. The CDR3 bases that were read are TGCAGCGTCCCACGGGGGGGTTTAGAGACC. Translated: CSVPRGGLET. The complete CDR3 reads CSVPRGGLETQYF. Full variable domain (rest looked up from reference TRBV29-1 and TRBJ2-5): SAVISQKPSRDICQRGTSLTIQCQVDSQVTMMFWYRQQPGQSLTLIATANQGSEATYESGFVIDKFPISRPNLTFSTLTVSNMSPEDSSIYLCSVPRGGLETQYFGPGTRLLVL.

Many counts were recorded for this clone. The missing CDR3 end, 3 residues past where the read stops, is filled in from the germline J gene. The chain combines TRBV6-2 or TRBV6-3 with TRBJ2-1; 10 nucleotides line up with TRBD2. Germline V gene data show CDR1 as MNHEY and CDR2 as SVGEGT. The CDR3 loop spans 15 amino acids. V dropped 0 bases and J dropped 9; count of bases not matched to a gene: 5. The DNA read from the CDR3 is TGTGCCAGCAGTTACTCTTCTAGCGGGAGTCTTGAG. Translated: CASSYSSSGSLE. The entire CDR3 protein reads CASSYSSSGSLEQFF.

This clone was picked up many times. Read sequence stops 3 residues before the CDR3 end, and the germline J gene provides the missing end. The genes are TRBV28 and TRBJ2-7, with a weak D call TRBD1 (6 bases). The V end lost 5 bases, the J end lost 6 bases, and 14 bases lay between the germline ends. This CDR3 spans 13 amino acids. The germline gives CDR1 MDHEN, CDR2 SYDVKM. CDR3 amino acids: CASSPTTGIEQYF. CDR3 DNA, as far as it was read: TGTGCCAGCAGTCCAACAACAGGGATCGAG.

The table lists this clone with many counts. The CDR3 here is CASSRPGQGVRSYGYTF. Incomplete CDR3 DNA: TGCGCCAGCAGCCGACCGGGACAGGGAGTACGAAGCTATGGC. V and J are TRBV4-1 and TRBJ1-2, with 9 bases lining up with TRBD1. The DNA ends 3 residues before the CDR3 does, and the rest of the CDR3 is filled in from the germline J gene. J lost 4 bases, V lost 4 bases, and 13 bases had no gene match. The length of the CDR3 is 17 residues. The germline CDR1 and CDR2 sequences are MGHRA and YSYEKL.

The table lists this clone with many counts. The CDR3 end lies 3 residues beyond the end of the read and is filled in from the germline J gene. The chain has TRBV9 and TRBJ2-1, with 7 bases matching TRBD2. Germline trimming cut 0 bases from V and 4 bases from J; bases unmatched to any gene: 10. CDR1 is SGDLS and CDR2 is YYNGEE in the germline V gene. The CDR3 extends over 17 amino acids. Partial CDR3 DNA: TGTGCCAGCAGCGTAGGTGGTTCTGGACTAGGATACAATGAG. Amino acids: CASSVGGSGLGYNE. The full CDR3 reads CASSVGGSGLGYNEQFF.

With regard to this clone: The read ends 3 residues before the CDR3 terminus; that terminus is restored from the germline J gene. The rearrangement uses TRBV18 and TRBJ1-2, with TRBD1 identical over 9 bases. The CDR3 is 14 amino acids. Germline-derived CDR1 and CDR2 are KGHSH and LQKENI. The trim removed 0 bases at V and 7 bases at J, leaving 3 bases unmatched. The sequenced CDR3 bases are TGTGCCAGCTCACCACCGGACAGGGGATCTGGC. It codes for CASSPPDRGSG. The full CDR3 sequence reads CASSPPDRGSGYTF.

This clone was found a few times. Coverage ceases 3 residues before the CDR3 finishes, and the germline J gene fills in the end. This chain uses TRBV5-1 with TRBJ2-1; 10 bases agree with TRBD2. J gave up 0 bases and V 5 bases, and 11 bases lay outside the gene matches. CDR3 length: 18 residues. Germline V gene lookup returns CDR1 SGHRS and CDR2 YFSETQ. Incomplete CDR3 DNA: TGCGCCAGCAGACATGGTGGGGCTAGCGGGAGCTCCTACAATGAG. This translates into CASRHGGASGSSYNE. The full CDR3 protein reads CASRHGGASGSSYNEQFF.

At least ten counts were recorded for this clone. The read ends 3 residues before the CDR3 terminus; that terminus is restored from the germline J gene. The identical CDR3 is also encoded by other nucleotide sequences in the sample. This chain uses TRBV20-1 with TRBJ1-1; D uncertain. Trimming left V 7 bases short and J 4 bases short, with 10 bases between. Germline V gene data show CDR1 as DFQATT and CDR2 as SNEGSKA (reference sequence). The CDR3 sequence is 11 residues long. CDR3 amino acids: CSVTPGTEAFF. CDR3 bases read: TGCAGTGTAACACCGGGCACTGAA.

Ten or more counts support this clone. The CDR3 extends 3 residues past the end of the read, so its final part is completed from the germline J gene. V is TRBV5-5 and J is TRBJ1-2; D gene unclear. The CDR3 has 13 amino acids. The V gene's germline CDR1 is SGHKS and CDR2 YYEKEE (reference sequence). Trimming took off 2 bases at V and 3 bases at J, with 8 bases between the two ends. The sequenced part of the CDR3 DNA is TGTGCCAGCAGCTTCTGGACTGACTATGGC. Translating gives CASSFWTDYG. The whole CDR3 sequence is CASSFWTDYGYTF. The full variable domain, in which reference TRBV5-5 and TRBJ1-2 provide the parts outside the CDR3, is DAGVTQSPTHLIKTRGQQVTLRCSPISGHKSVSWYQQVLGQGPQFIFQYYEKEERGRGNFPDRFSARQFPNYSSELNVNALLLGDSALYLCASSFWTDYGYTFGSGTRLTVV.

Concerning this clone: One end of the junction fails to match germline, which may point to a read error. The CDR3 end lies 3 residues beyond the end of the read and is filled in from the germline J gene. This rearrangement joins TRBV5-6 to TRBJ2-4, with D possibly matching TRBD2 (5 bases). This CDR3 is built from 15 residues. Germline CDR1 is SGHDT and CDR2 is YYEEEE. The CDR3 loop is CASSLEGPAVNIQYF. The CDR3 DNA, read in part, is TGTGCCAGCAGTTTGGAAGGGCCAGCGGTAAACATT.

This clone was seen many times. Read sequence stops 3 residues before the CDR3 end, and the germline J gene provides the missing end. This chain uses TRBV20-1 with TRBJ2-3; 8 bases map to TRBD1. The V gene's germline CDR1 is DFQATT and CDR2 SNEGSKA (reference sequence). V was pared by 5 bases and J by 4 bases, with 11 bases of the junction left unmatched. The length of the CDR3 is 15 residues. CDR3 bases read: TGCAGTGCTGGATCGGACAGGGTTAGGCCAGATACG. The encoded protein is CSAGSDRVRPDT. The whole CDR3 sequence reads CSAGSDRVRPDTQYF.

This clone was observed many times. The sequence runs out 3 residues before the end of the CDR3; the remainder is reconstructed from the germline J gene. The chain couples TRBV5-1 to TRBJ2-1, with TRBD1 as a possible D gene (5 bases). The germline V gene encodes CDR1 SGHRS and CDR2 YFSETQ. The V end lost 0 bases, the J end lost 8 bases, and 12 bases lay between the germline ends. CDR3 length: 14 amino acids. The CDR3 DNA, read in part, is TGCGCCAGCAGCTTGGACCGCAGGGTCTATGAG. It specifies CASSLDRRVYE. The whole CDR3 is CASSLDRRVYEQFF.

This clone showed up many times. The read terminates 3 residues ahead of where the CDR3 ends, so the germline J gene completes it. The chain links TRBV18 to TRBJ1-5; D is unclear. The germline CDR1 and CDR2 sequences are KGHSH and LQKENI. CDR3 length: 15 amino acids. V was pared by 5 bases and J by 0 bases, with 11 bases between. CDR3 region: CASSSGVVSNQPQHF. Incomplete CDR3 DNA: TGTGCCAGCTCATCCGGGGTCGTTAGCAATCAGCCC.

There are many counts of this clone. The CDR3 end lies 3 residues beyond the end of the read and is filled in from the germline J gene. This sequence joins TRBV20-1 and TRBJ1-5; D possibly corresponds to TRBD1 (5 bases). Trimming pared 1 base from V and 0 bases from J, leaving 13 bases between. Germline V gene data show CDR1 as DFQATT and CDR2 as SNEGSKA (reference sequence). The CDR3 has 16 residues. The CDR3: CSARAPEGYSNQPQHF. CDR3 bases read: TGCAGTGCTAGAGCCCCGGAGGGGTATAGCAATCAGCCC.

At least ten counts were recorded for this clone. The read ends 3 residues before the CDR3 terminus; that terminus is restored from the germline J gene. The chain combines TRBV6-2 or TRBV6-3 with TRBJ2-5; 7 bases are shared with TRBD1. The CDR3 extends over 15 amino acids. From germline, CDR1 is MNHEY and CDR2 SVGEGT. J gave up 5 bases and V 4 bases, and 10 bases lay outside the gene matches. CDR3: CASSLRTGAGETQYF. CDR3 DNA (partial): TGTGCCAGCAGTTTACGCACAGGGGCGGGCGAGACC.

This clone was recorded at least ten times. The sequenced fragment ends 3 residues before the CDR3 boundary, so the rest is inferred from the germline J gene. J is TRBJ2-7 and V is TRBV11-2; 7 bases are shared with TRBD2. There are 13 residues in the CDR3. CDR1 SGHAT and CDR2 FQNNGV come from the germline V gene. Trimming removed 8 bases from V and 4 bases from J; junction bases left unmatched: 8. The CDR3: CASEGAGSYEQYF. The covered CDR3 bases are TGTGCCAGCGAGGGAGCGGGATCGTACGAG.

This clone has ten or more counts. Sequencing ends 3 residues short of the CDR3 end; the germline J gene provides the rest. The chain carries TRBV5-5 and TRBJ2-3; 10 nucleotides align to TRBD2. The CDR3 loop spans 15 amino acids. With V trimmed by 0 bases and J by 5 bases, 3 bases remained unmatched. Germline lookup yields CDR1 SGHKS and CDR2 YYEKEE (reference sequence). The CDR3 DNA, read in part, is TGTGCCAGCAGCTTGGAAGCGGGAGGGCTAGATACG. Its protein product is CASSLEAGGLDT. The complete CDR3 protein is CASSLEAGGLDTQYF.

This clone was counted ten times or more. The CDR3 goes on 3 residues after the read ends, and that part is filled in from the germline J gene. The chain couples TRBV5-1 to TRBJ1-1; tentatively, D is TRBD1 (5 bases). V gave up 4 bases and J gave up 4 bases, with 17 bases separating them. CDR1 and CDR2 (germline): SGHRS, YFSETQ. The CDR3 covers 15 residues. CDR3 DNA, as far as it was read: TGCGCCAGCAGCCAAAATACAGGACGAGGCACTGAA. Protein: CASSQNTGRGTE. The entire CDR3 protein reads CASSQNTGRGTEAFF.

This clone has ten or more counts. With the read ending 3 residues before the CDR3 end, the germline J gene is used to fill in that end. This sequence joins TRBV7-2 and TRBJ2-1; 11 bases map to TRBD2. J gave up 4 bases and V 6 bases, and 5 bases lay outside the gene matches. This CDR3 contains 15 residues. The germline V gene encodes CDR1 SGHTA and CDR2 FQGNSA. The CDR3 here is CASRWTSGPYNEQFF. The DNA read from the CDR3 is TGTGCCAGCAGATGGACTAGCGGGCCATACAATGAG.